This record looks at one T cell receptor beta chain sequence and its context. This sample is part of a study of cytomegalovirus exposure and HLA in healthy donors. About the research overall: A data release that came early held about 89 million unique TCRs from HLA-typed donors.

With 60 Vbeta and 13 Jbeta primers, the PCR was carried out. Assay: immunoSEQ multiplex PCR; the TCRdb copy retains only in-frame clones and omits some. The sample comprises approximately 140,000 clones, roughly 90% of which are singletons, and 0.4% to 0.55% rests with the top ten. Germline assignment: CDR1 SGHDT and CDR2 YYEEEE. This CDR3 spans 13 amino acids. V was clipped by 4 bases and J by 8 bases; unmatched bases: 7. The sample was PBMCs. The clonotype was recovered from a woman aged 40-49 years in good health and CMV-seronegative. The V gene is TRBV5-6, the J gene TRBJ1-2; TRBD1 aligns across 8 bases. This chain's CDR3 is CASSTGQVGGYTF. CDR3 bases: TGTGCCAGCAGCACGGGACAGGTCGGCGGCTACACCTTC. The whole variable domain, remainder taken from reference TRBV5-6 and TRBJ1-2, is DAGVTQSPTHLIKTRGQQVTLRCSPKSGHDTVSWYQQALGQGPQFIFQYYEEEERQRGNFPDRFSGHQFPNYSSELNVNALLLGDSALYLCASSTGQVGGYTFGSGTRLTVV.